The subject of this entry is one TCR beta chain. Its antigen is still unknown. No much larger clone is present one base from it, and per-base qualities are unavailable. The sample comes from a study of T cell changes during pregnancy in multiple sclerosis (dated 2019 in TCRdb). For context, the study as a whole: The study looked at changes in the T cell repertoire across pregnancy in women with multiple sclerosis.

Library preparation employed the immunoSEQ multiplex PCR assay. TCRdb took this table from immuneACCESS and kept in-frame rearrangements with V and J called. Such tables lack part of the clones; where checked against another copy, unresolved V genes explain under half of the gap, and the rest is unexplained. Recorded for this sample are approximately 51,000 clones; just over 90% of them occurred a single time. Jointly, the top ten make up 1.5% to 2% of the sample. CDR1 and CDR2 were assigned from the germline V gene as SGHTA and FQGNSA. The junction carries 12 bases between V and J, which are trimmed by 6 bases and 1 base respectively. The CDR3 has 14 amino acids, counting the end cysteine and phenylalanine. CDR3 DNA only is kept here, 42 bases in frame from base 1.

Source: peripheral blood, taken in the second trimester of pregnancy. This chain joins TRBV7-2 to TRBJ1-2; the D gene lacks a confident call. This receptor was taken from a female donor with multiple sclerosis, enrolled in a pregnancy study. The base sequence is TGTGCCAGCAGGTTGGCAGGAAGTAACTATGGCTACACCTTC. It codes for CASRLAGSNYGYTF.